The 18 T cell receptor beta chains listed next were all sequenced from one sample in a study of T cells after yellow fever vaccination (dated 2019 in TCRdb). Libraries were constructed by 5' RACE. The sequencer listed for this sample is Illumina HiSeq 2500. In TCRdb, the public reads were trimmed at Q25 with fastp and aligned with MiXCR, with productive beta chains retained. Records with the same CDR3 protein are collapsed into one entry carrying the most frequent genes and DNA. The sample contains 300,000 to 400,000 distinct CDR3 sequences, 8% to 10% of them found a single time. The ten largest clonotypes hold about a sixth of the sample. According to the study, the label for this sample's treatment or condition signals: live attenuated yellow fever vaccine strain. Sequencing used PBMCs, obtained on the day of the first yellow fever vaccination. The source of these receptors is a man aged 18 to 35 who received the YFV17D yellow fever vaccine.

In its sample, this clonotype was seen many times. J is TRBJ2-5 and V is TRBV29-1, with a tentative D call TRBD2 (6 bases). The V and J ends lost 3 bases and 5 bases respectively, with 10 bases between them. Germline lookup yields CDR1 SQVTM and CDR2 ANQGSEA. The CDR3 contains 12 residues. The CDR3 loop is CSVDYGGETQYF. CDR3 nucleotides: TGCAGCGTTGACTACGGGGGTGAGACCCAGTACTTC.

V gene TRBV7-9 combines with J gene TRBJ2-5, with D tentatively TRBD1 (6 bases). V shed 4 bases and J shed 1 base, with 16 bases lying between them. This CDR3 has 16 amino acids. From germline, CDR1 is SEHNR and CDR2 FQNEAQ (reference sequence). The CDR3 DNA sequence: TGTGCCAGCAGCTCTCTAGGTTGGACAGTCCAAGAGACCCAGTACTTC. This sequence encodes CASSSLGWTVQETQYF. The whole variable domain, remainder taken from reference TRBV7-9 and TRBJ2-5, is DTGVSQNPRHKITKRGQNVTFRCDPISEHNRLYWYRQTLGQGPEFLTYFQNEAQLEKSRLLSDRFSAERPKGSFSTLEIQRTEQGDSAMYLCASSSLGWTVQETQYFGPGTRLLVL.

This clonotype was recorded a few times. The chain is built from TRBV29-1 and TRBJ2-5, with 9 bases lining up with TRBD1. CDR3 size: 16 residues. Germline V CDR1 and CDR2: SQVTM, ANQGSEA. V gave up 1 base and J gave up 5 bases; unmatched junction bases: 11. In DNA form, the CDR3 reads TGCAGCGTTGAAGGGTCTGGGACAGGGTATAGTGAGACCCAGTACTTC. Translating gives CSVEGSGTGYSETQYF.

In its sample, this clonotype was seen a few times. The rearrangement joins TRBV7-9 to TRBJ1-1, with D uncertain. V dropped 8 bases and J dropped 6 bases, with 10 bases sitting between them. Germline CDR1 is SEHNR and CDR2 is FQNEAQ (reference sequence). The CDR3 runs to 11 residues. CDR3 coding DNA: TGTGCCAGCGGAACTTACGCTGAAGCTTTCTTT. It is translated as CASGTYAEAFF.

A few counts support this clonotype. The chain recombines TRBV4-1 with TRBJ2-5; unclear D gene. CDR1 and CDR2 from the germline V gene are MGHRA and YSYEKL. The CDR3 totals 14 residues. Trimming pared 1 base from V and 3 bases from J, leaving 9 bases between. CDR3 nucleotide sequence: TGCGCCAGCAGCCAAGCGTGGGGAAAAGAGACCCAGTACTTC. Residues: CASSQAWGKETQYF.

The sample holds a few counts of this clonotype. The chain employs TRBV29-1 and TRBJ1-1; D gene ambiguous. The CDR3 totals 13 residues. Trimming pared 4 bases from V and 4 bases from J, leaving 13 bases between. Germline V gene lookup returns CDR1 SQVTM and CDR2 ANQGSEA. As DNA, the CDR3 is TGCAGCGTTGGAAAGGGCCCGGTCACTGAAGCTTTCTTT. Residues: CSVGKGPVTEAFF.

This clonotype turned up a few times. The chain links TRBV24-1 to TRBJ2-1; 9 bases are a match to TRBD2. J was trimmed by 4 bases and V by 9 bases; bases with no gene match: 12. Germline CDR1 KGHDR, CDR2 SFDVKD. The length of the CDR3 is 16 residues. The CDR3 coding sequence is TGTGCCACCGGAGGTAGAGCGGGGGGCCTTTACAATGAGCAGTTCTTC. It translates to CATGGRAGGLYNEQFF.

This clonotype was seen many times. The CDR3 nucleotides read TGTGCCAGCAGCTCAGGCCGGACAGGCTCTAATGAAAAACTGTTTTTT. Translation: CASSSGRTGSNEKLFF. The chain recombines TRBV11-2 with TRBJ1-4, with TRBD1 matching 7 bases. Germline CDR1 SGHAT, CDR2 FQNNGV. J lost 3 bases, V lost 4 bases, and 8 bases had no gene match. The CDR3 totals 16 residues.

This clonotype has a count of ten or more. The chain recombines TRBV5-1 with TRBJ2-3, with TRBD2 as a possible D gene (5 bases). The V end lost 4 bases, the J end lost 2 bases, and 11 bases lay between the germline ends. Looked up from germline, CDR1 is SGHRS and CDR2 is YFSETQ. This CDR3 comprises 14 residues. The CDR3 DNA sequence: TGCGCCAGCAGCACCGGACTTGTCACAGATACGCAGTATTTT. Amino acids: CASSTGLVTDTQYF.

In this sample, this clonotype turned up a few times. The J gene is TRBJ2-5, the V gene TRBV7-3; possibly TRBD1 for D (5 bases). Trimming removed 5 bases at V and 2 bases at J, with 12 bases between. Germline CDR1 and CDR2: SGHTA and FQGTGA. This CDR3 contains 14 residues. The CDR3 bases are TGTGCCAGCAGCCCAGGGTCCCCTCAAGAGACCCAGTACTTC. Translating it yields CASSPGSPQETQYF.

This clonotype was seen a handful of times. CDR3 loop: CSASPELYGYTF. CDR3 nucleotide sequence: TGCAGTGCTAGCCCGGAGCTCTATGGCTACACCTTC. The J gene is TRBJ1-2, the V gene TRBV20-1; D uncertain. CDR1 is DFQATT, CDR2 SNEGSKA, per germline (reference sequence). This CDR3 contains 12 residues. The V end lost 3 bases, the J end lost 4 bases, and 9 bases lay between the germline ends.

The table lists this clonotype with a few counts. The rearrangement links TRBV4-3 to TRBJ1-5; 8 nucleotides agree with TRBD1. The germline CDR1 and CDR2 sequences are LGHNA and YSLEER. The CDR3 totals 16 residues. V dropped 4 bases and J dropped 0; count of bases not matched to a gene: 5. The CDR3 here is CASSPDRVNSNQPQHF. As DNA, the CDR3 is TGCGCCAGCAGCCCGGACAGGGTGAATAGCAATCAGCCCCAGCATTTT.

A word on this clonotype: A much more abundant neighbour one base away suggests this may be a read error. This chain links TRBV7-2 with TRBJ1-5; D gene uncertain. There are 15 residues in the CDR3. Germline V gives CDR1 SGHTA, CDR2 FQGNSA. The CDR3 bases are TGTGCCAGCAGCTTGGAAGTTTATAGCAATCAGCTCCAGCATTTT. It is translated as CASSLEVYSNQLQHF. Variable domain in full (rest from reference TRBV7-2 and TRBJ1-5): GAGVSQSPSNKVTEKGKDVELRCDPISGHTALYWYRQSLGQGLEFLIYFQGNSAPDKSGLPSDRFSAERTGGSVSTLTIQRTQQEDSAVYLCASSLEVYSNQLQHFGDGTRLSIL.

This clonotype appeared a few times. CDR3 coding DNA: TGCGCCAGCAGCCAAGATACCGTCTACTACGAGCAGTACTTC. It translates to CASSQDTVYYEQYF. V usage is TRBV4-3 and J usage is TRBJ2-7; D gene uncertain. CDR3 length: 14 amino acids. The germline CDR1 and CDR2 sequences are LGHNA and YSLEER. With 0 bases removed from V and 3 bases from J, the gap between germline ends came to 9 bases.

This chain joins TRBV20-1 and TRBJ1-3; D is perhaps TRBD1 (6 bases). The germline V gene has CDR1 DFQATT and CDR2 SNEGSKA (reference sequence). The CDR3 consists of 13 residues. V gave up 5 bases and J gave up 4 bases, with 12 bases separating them. This chain's CDR3 is CSAAGQIGNTIYF. The DNA for the CDR3 is TGCAGTGCTGCTGGACAGATCGGAAACACCATATATTTT.

The chain combines TRBV4-2 with TRBJ2-3; D may be TRBD2 (7 bases). Germline values: CDR1 LGHNA, CDR2 YNFKEQ. V was shortened by 0 bases and J by 0 bases, with 16 bases between the two germline ends. The CDR3 runs 18 residues. DNA of the CDR3: TGTGCCAGCAGCCAAGATCCGGGGGGCCGACAGAGCACAGATACGCAGTATTTT. Amino acid sequence: CASSQDPGGRQSTDTQYF.

The rearrangement joins TRBV6-2 or TRBV6-3 to TRBJ1-1; TRBD1 matches 9 bases. Germline trimming cut 6 bases from V and 4 bases from J; bases unmatched to any gene: 6. The CDR3 extends over 14 amino acids. Germline CDR1 MNHEY, CDR2 SVGEGT. The CDR3 nucleotides are TGTGCCAGCAGGAAACAGGGGGCCGGCACTGAAGCTTTCTTT. Translation: CASRKQGAGTEAFF.

This clonotype has only a few counts. The chain carries TRBV6-2 or TRBV6-3 and TRBJ1-6, with D unclear. Germline loops: CDR1 MNHEY, CDR2 SVGEGT. CDR3 size: 14 residues. Deletions cut 5 bases from V and 7 bases from J, with 12 bases between. Here the CDR3 DNA reads TGTGCCAGCAGTCACGGGCGGAGGAATTCACCCCTCCACTTT. Translation: CASSHGRRNSPLHF.